The clone carrying this T cell receptor beta chain was seen at least ten times. Its specificity is not known. V was trimmed by 4 bases and J by 3 bases, leaving 10 bases between them. The CDR3 consists of 14 residues. The data originate from a study of molecular identifiers for immune sequencing clone quantification. Points from the study as a whole: Clones carrying above 20 RNA copies accounted for over 99% of effector molecules, under 1% in naive cells.

TCRdb analysed the PCR reads with MiXCR anew, one entry per CDR3 protein. The sample contains 600,000 to 650,000 distinct CDR3 sequences, 15% to 20% of which appear only once. V gene TRBV12-3 or TRBV12-4 combines with J gene TRBJ1-5; D uncertain. The sample consisted of naive CD8+ T cells from blood, with Jurkat cell RNA spiked in. Specified subset: FACS-sorted CD8+CD4-CCR7+CD45RA+ naive T cells. The source of this sequence is a human donor in good health. Some libraries in this study had Jurkat cell RNA spiked in. CDR3: CASSSTRPNQPQHF. The DNA for the CDR3 is TGTGCCAGCAGTTCCACTCGACCCAATCAGCCCCAGCATTTT.